This T cell receptor (beta chain) emerged from a study of OX40 agonist ivuxolimab in advanced cancers. About the research overall: Enrolled patients in dose escalation had cancers that were hepatocellular carcinoma, melanoma, renal cell or head and neck cancer.

TCRdb keeps only in-frame clones here, not all; method: immunoSEQ multiplex PCR. The sample shows around 100,000 clones, 85% to 90% of them seen only once. For this clone: Its antigen remains unknown.

Study results and caveats: At 0.1 to 3.0 mg/kg, CD4+ and CD8+ blood T cells expanded clonally by week 6. CD8+ T cells averaged more expanded clones than CD4+.

V lost 6 bases and J lost 2; bases outside the gene matches: 5. The CDR3 is made up of 16 amino acids. CDR1 LNHDA and CDR2 SQIVND come from the germline V gene (reference sequence). This sequence joins TRBV19 and TRBJ2-3; 13 nucleotides match TRBD2. The sample was CD4+ or CD8+ T cells sorted from blood, taken in a trial of the OX40 agonist ivuxolimab. The clonotype originates from an adult with an advanced solid tumor such as melanoma, head and neck, liver or kidney cancer. The CDR3 nucleotides read TGTGCCAGTAGGAGGGGACTAGCGGGAAACACAGATACGCAGTATTTT. Residues: CASRRGLAGNTDTQYF.